A single sample is the source of the 19 T cell receptor beta chains below, sequenced in a study of T cells after yellow fever vaccination. TCRdb called the 5' RACE reads again in MiXCR, with one record for every CDR3 protein. Of around 230,000 distinct CDR3 sequences detected, more than 6.5% appear once; the ten largest clones hold around 1.1%. Source: CD4+ T cells sorted from PBMCs, taken on the day of the yellow fever booster vaccination. The receptor set was obtained from a man aged 25 to 45 who received the YFV17D yellow fever vaccine.

This clonotype was counted at least ten times. J is TRBJ2-2 and V is TRBV24-1, with 10 bases identical to TRBD1. The CDR3 extends over 16 amino acids. V lost 2 bases to trimming and J lost 6 bases; unmatched junction nucleotides: 5. Germline V gives CDR1 KGHDR, CDR2 SFDVKD. Here the CDR3 reads CATSDSGQGISGELFF. CDR3 in DNA: TGTGCCACCAGTGATTCGGGACAGGGGATATCCGGGGAGCTGTTTTTT.

The rearrangement links TRBV7-9 to TRBJ1-6; D may be TRBD1 (5 bases). CDR1 and CDR2 from the germline V gene are SEHNR and FQNEAQ (reference sequence). The V end lost 1 base, the J end lost 7 bases, and 8 bases lay between the germline ends. The CDR3 covers 14 residues. The CDR3 DNA sequence: TGTGCCAGCAGCTTAGACAGGCCGAATTCACCCCTCCACTTT. Translated: CASSLDRPNSPLHF.

The sample holds many counts of this clonotype. The rearrangement joins TRBV7-3 to TRBJ2-2; 8 nucleotides line up with TRBD2. V gave up 4 bases and J gave up 4 bases; unmatched junction bases: 8. The germline V gene has CDR1 SGHTA and CDR2 FQGTGA. This CDR3 comprises 16 residues. CDR3: CASSSGAGGLTGELFF. In DNA form, the CDR3 reads TGTGCCAGCAGCTCGGGGGCGGGAGGCCTCACCGGGGAGCTGTTTTTT.

Remarks on this clonotype: The junction departs from germline at one end; a sequencing error may be responsible. The V and J genes are TRBV7-9 and TRBJ1-1; maybe TRBD1 (5 bases). Looked up from germline, CDR1 is SEHNR and CDR2 is FQNEAQ (reference sequence). The CDR3 sequence is 14 residues long. The CDR3 bases are TGTGCCAGCAGCGCCCGACAGATGAAGACTGAAGCTTTCTTT. It yields the protein CASSARQMKTEAFF.

The chain is built from TRBV10-3 and TRBJ2-2, with 9 bases that match TRBD1. J gave up 5 bases and V 10 bases, and 8 bases lay outside the gene matches. The CDR3 runs 14 residues. Germline values: CDR1 ENHRY, CDR2 SYGVKD. The CDR3: CATQDRGFTGELFF. The CDR3 DNA reads as TGTGCCACCCAGGACAGGGGATTTACCGGGGAGCTGTTTTTT.

This chain links TRBV15 with TRBJ2-7; D is ambiguous. CDR3 size: 12 residues. V shed 0 bases and J shed 5 bases, with 5 bases lying between them. Germline CDR1 and CDR2: LNHNV and YYDKDF (reference sequence). CDR3 DNA sequence: TGTGCCACCAGCAGAGATCATCACGAGCAGTACTTC. This translates into CATSRDHHEQYF.

This clonotype was counted between two and nine times. CDR3 in DNA: TGTGCCAGCAGCGCAAGATTGGGGCATGAGCAGTTCTTC. Translated: CASSARLGHEQFF. The genes are TRBV9 and TRBJ2-1; a weak D match, TRBD1 (5 bases). Deletions cut 3 bases from V and 8 bases from J, with 12 bases between. The CDR3 is 13 residues long. Germline CDR1 is SGDLS and CDR2 is YYNGEE.

The chain has TRBV18 and TRBJ2-2; a possible D gene is TRBD1 (5 bases). Germline CDR1 reads KGHSH; CDR2 reads LQKENI. The CDR3 is 15 residues long. V dropped 2 bases and J dropped 2 bases, with 9 bases sitting between them. The DNA of the CDR3 is TGTGCCAGCTCACCAGGGGCCGCAAACACCGGGGAGCTGTTTTTT. Its protein is CASSPGAANTGELFF.

This clonotype has a count of ten or more. The genes are TRBV11-2 and TRBJ2-5, with TRBD1 matching over 7 bases. The CDR3 is 15 residues long. J gave up 4 bases and V 1 base, and 6 bases lay outside the gene matches. Per the germline V gene, CDR1 is SGHAT and CDR2 is FQNNGV. In DNA, the CDR3 is TGTGCCAGCAGCTTAGCGGGCGACAGGGTAGAGACCCAGTACTTC. Translating gives CASSLAGDRVETQYF.

V is TRBV13 and J is TRBJ1-2, with 11 bases aligning to TRBD1. Looked up from germline, CDR1 is PRHDT and CDR2 is FYEKMQ (reference sequence). CDR3 length: 15 residues. V trimming: 5 bases; J trimming: 4 bases; junction bases outside the gene matches: 6. CDR3 coding DNA: TGTGCCAGCAGCCCTCGGGACAGGGGGGCCTATGGCTACACCTTC. It encodes CASSPRDRGAYGYTF.

This clonotype was seen at least ten times. The V gene is TRBV20-1, the J gene TRBJ2-1; 11 positions agree with TRBD2. Germline trimming cut 6 bases from V and 9 bases from J; bases unmatched to any gene: 13. Germline lookup yields CDR1 DFQATT and CDR2 SNEGSKA (reference sequence). There are 15 residues in the CDR3. The chain's CDR3 is CSAKTSGSFLREQFF. DNA for the CDR3: TGCAGTGCGAAAACTAGCGGGAGTTTCCTGCGTGAGCAGTTCTTC.

The chain recombines TRBV27 with TRBJ2-5, with 9 positions matching TRBD1. Trimming removed 3 bases from V and 4 bases from J; junction bases left unmatched: 6. Germline values: CDR1 MNHEY, CDR2 SMNVEV (reference sequence). This CDR3 contains 15 residues. The CDR3 here is CASSFRTGVRETQYF. The CDR3 DNA follows: TGTGCCAGCAGTTTCCGGACAGGGGTTAGAGAGACCCAGTACTTC.

The rearrangement uses TRBV30 and TRBJ1-2; D is perhaps TRBD1 (5 bases). Trimming removed 3 bases from V and 7 bases from J, with 18 bases in between. Germline CDR1 GTSNPN, CDR2 SVGIG (reference sequence). The CDR3 sequence is 14 residues long. CDR3 sequence (DNA): TGTGCCTGGAGCCGCCCCGCGGAGGGGCCTGGCTACACCTTC. Translation gives CAWSRPAEGPGYTF.

This clonotype was counted ten times or more. V and J are TRBV15 and TRBJ2-7, with D uncertain. The germline V gene encodes CDR1 LNHNV and CDR2 YYDKDF (reference sequence). Trimming removed 1 base from V and 1 base from J, with 11 bases in between. This CDR3 has 15 residues. The CDR3 DNA is TGTGCCACCAGCAGAGTAGCCGGGCAGTCCTACGAGCAGTACTTC. Its protein product is CATSRVAGQSYEQYF.

In regard to this clonotype: One end of the junction varies from germline; a read error may be responsible. This rearrangement joins TRBV20-1 to TRBJ2-1, with 11 bases that match TRBD2. This CDR3 has 19 amino acids. Per germline, CDR1 DFQATT and CDR2 SNEGSKA (reference sequence). In DNA, the CDR3 is TGCTGTGCTAGAGCTTCGGGGGGTAGCGGGAGGGCCTTCTACAATGAGCAGTTCTTC. Translating it yields CCARASGGSGRAFYNEQFF.

This clonotype has a count of ten or more. The V call is TRBV6-2 or TRBV6-3, the J call TRBJ2-6, with D unclear. Trimming stripped 8 bases from V and 0 bases from J, with 11 bases between. In germline, CDR1 is MNHEY, CDR2 SVGEGT. This CDR3 has 15 amino acids. The CDR3 DNA reads TGTGCCAGCGTCGACGGAAGCTCTGGGGCCAACGTCCTGACTTTC. The encoded protein is CASVDGSSGANVLTF.

The rearrangement uses TRBV11-1 and TRBJ2-1; D might be TRBD2 (6 bases). Germline V gene data show CDR1 as SGHAT and CDR2 as FQDESV (reference sequence). This CDR3 comprises 13 residues. The ends were cut back, 3 bases at V and 11 bases at J, with 14 bases in the middle. CDR3 protein: CASSFLEGSQQFF. For the CDR3, the DNA is TGTGCCAGCAGCTTCCTGGAGGGGAGTCAGCAGTTCTTC.

The chain has TRBV4-3 and TRBJ2-2; 12 bases align to TRBD2. CDR3 length: 19 residues. Germline-derived CDR1 and CDR2 are LGHNA and YSLEER. The V segment lost 0 bases and the J segment 4 bases; nucleotides outside the gene matches: 9. CDR3 sequence reads: CASSQDPSGRAGGTGELFF. The DNA of the CDR3 is TGCGCCAGCAGCCAAGATCCTAGCGGGAGGGCGGGGGGCACCGGGGAGCTGTTTTTT.

This chain uses TRBV29-1 with TRBJ2-3; D tentatively reads TRBD1 or TRBD2 (6 bases each). Per germline, CDR1 SQVTM and CDR2 ANQGSEA. The CDR3 totals 13 residues. The ends were cut back, 5 bases at V and 6 bases at J, with 15 bases in the middle. The CDR3: CSVSQGRTDTQYF. CDR3 sequence (DNA): TGCAGCGTTTCCCAGGGGAGGACGGATACGCAGTATTTT.